Sequencing of this TCR beta chain was carried out in a study of blood T cell repertoires in COVID-19. On the study more broadly: Both acute and convalescent COVID-19 samples were obtained from the United States, Italy and Spain. T cells, B-cell-depleted T cells, or PBMCs provided the cDNA or gDNA that served as material.

Under the authors' procedure: Counts of nucleated cells, estimated from reference gene primer amplification, were obtained. Profiled with immunoSEQ multiplex PCR; TCRdb holds only in-frame clones, not every one. V and J calls and clone size are those listed in that table; D and trimming were worked out from the DNA. The sample contains approximately 150,000 clones, approximately 80% of which appear only once. CDR1 is MDHEN, CDR2 SYDVKM, per germline. The CDR3 totals 13 residues. The V and J ends lost 5 bases and 10 bases respectively, with 16 bases between them. The chain uses TRBV28 and TRBJ2-3; D possibly corresponds to TRBD1 (5 bases). Material: peripheral blood. The TCR sequence derives from a human donor in a cohort sampled during active COVID-19. Written as DNA, the CDR3 is TGTGCCAGCAGTGTCTCCGCACGGACATCGCAGTATTTT. Encoded protein: CASSVSARTSQYF. Together with reference TRBV28 and TRBJ2-3, the CDR3 gives the full variable domain: DVKVTQSSRYLVKRTGEKVFLECVQDMDHENMFWYRQDPGLGLRLIYFSYDVKMKEKGDIPEGYSVSREKKERFSLILESASTNQTSMYLCASSVSARTSQYFGPGTRLTVL.